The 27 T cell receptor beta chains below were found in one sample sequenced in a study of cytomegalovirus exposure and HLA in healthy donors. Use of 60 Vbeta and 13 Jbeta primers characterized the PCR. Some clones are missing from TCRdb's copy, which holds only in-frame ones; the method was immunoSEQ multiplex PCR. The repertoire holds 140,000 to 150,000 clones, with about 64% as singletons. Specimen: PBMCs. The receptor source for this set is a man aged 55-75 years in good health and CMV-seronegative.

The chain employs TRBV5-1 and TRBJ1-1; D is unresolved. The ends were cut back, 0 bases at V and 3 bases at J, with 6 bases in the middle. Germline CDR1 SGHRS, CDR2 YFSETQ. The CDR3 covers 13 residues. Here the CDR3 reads CASSLARDTEAFF. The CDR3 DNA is TGCGCCAGCAGCTTGGCGAGGGACACTGAAGCTTTCTTT.

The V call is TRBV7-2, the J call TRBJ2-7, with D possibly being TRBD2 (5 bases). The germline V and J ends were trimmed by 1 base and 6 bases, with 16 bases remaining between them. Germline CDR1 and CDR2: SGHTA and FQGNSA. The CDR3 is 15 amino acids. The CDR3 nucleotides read TGTGCCAGCAGCTTAGACCGGCTTCGAGAGGGCGAGCAGTACTTC. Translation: CASSLDRLREGEQYF.

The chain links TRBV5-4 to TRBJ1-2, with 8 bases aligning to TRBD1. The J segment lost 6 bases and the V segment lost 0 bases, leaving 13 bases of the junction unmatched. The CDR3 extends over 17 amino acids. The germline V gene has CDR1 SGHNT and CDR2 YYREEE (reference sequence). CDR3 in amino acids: CASSLGTGGPRGDGYTF. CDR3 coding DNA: TGTGCCAGCAGCTTGGGCACAGGGGGGCCCCGTGGAGATGGCTACACCTTC.

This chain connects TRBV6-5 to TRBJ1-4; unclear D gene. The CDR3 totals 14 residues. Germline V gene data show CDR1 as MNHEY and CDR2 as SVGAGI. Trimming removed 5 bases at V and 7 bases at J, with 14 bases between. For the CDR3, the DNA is TGTGCCAGCAGTCAGAAAAAAAGTCGTGAAAAACTGTTTTTT. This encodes CASSQKKSREKLFF.

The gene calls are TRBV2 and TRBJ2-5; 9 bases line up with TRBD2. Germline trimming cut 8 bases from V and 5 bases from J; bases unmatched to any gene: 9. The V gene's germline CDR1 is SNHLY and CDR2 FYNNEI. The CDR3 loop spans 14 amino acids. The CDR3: CASGREGQWETQYF. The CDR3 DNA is TGTGCCAGCGGGCGGGAGGGCCAGTGGGAGACCCAGTACTTC. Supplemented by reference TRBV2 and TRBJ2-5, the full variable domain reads EPEVTQTPSHQVTQMGQEVILRCVPISNHLYFYWYRQILGQKVEFLVSFYNNEISEKSEIFDDQFSVERPDGSNFTLKIRSTKLEDSAMYFCASGREGQWETQYFGPGTRLLVL.

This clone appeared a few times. The chain's CDR3 is CAWSEPTSQATDTQYF. The CDR3 DNA is TGTGCCTGGAGCGAACCGACTAGCCAGGCCACAGATACGCAGTATTTT. The chain has TRBV30 and TRBJ2-3; TRBD2 aligns across 7 bases. Unmatched junction bases numbered 11, after V lost 3 bases and J lost 2 bases. The CDR3 length is 16 residues. Germline CDR1 reads GTSNPN; CDR2 reads SVGIG (reference sequence).

CDR3: CASSDNREGNTGELFF. In DNA form, the CDR3 reads TGTGCCAGCAGTGACAATCGGGAGGGGAACACCGGGGAGCTGTTTTTT. This chain joins TRBV6-4 and TRBJ2-2; 8 positions agree with TRBD2. Germline CDR1 and CDR2: MRHNA and SNTAGT. The length of the CDR3 is 16 residues. The V and J ends lost 2 bases and 1 base, in that order; junction bases with no gene match: 3.

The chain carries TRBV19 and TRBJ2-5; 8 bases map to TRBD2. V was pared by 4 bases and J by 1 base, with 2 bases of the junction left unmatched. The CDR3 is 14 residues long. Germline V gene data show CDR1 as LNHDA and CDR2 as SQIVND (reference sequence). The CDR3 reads CASSSREGQETQYF. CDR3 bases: TGTGCCAGTAGTAGCCGGGAGGGCCAAGAGACCCAGTACTTC.

CDR3 residues: CASAGQASTDTQYF. In DNA form, the CDR3 reads TGTGCCTCCGCGGGGCAGGCTAGCACAGATACGCAGTATTTT. The rearrangement links TRBV19 to TRBJ2-3, with a weak D call TRBD2 (6 bases). The length of the CDR3 is 14 residues. The V gene's germline CDR1 is LNHDA and CDR2 SQIVND (reference sequence). Trimming cost V 11 bases and J 0 bases, with 15 bases left between them.

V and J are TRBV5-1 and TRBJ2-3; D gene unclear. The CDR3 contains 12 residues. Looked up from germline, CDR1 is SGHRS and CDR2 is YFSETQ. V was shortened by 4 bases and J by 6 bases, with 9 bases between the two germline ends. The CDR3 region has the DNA TGCGCCAGCAGCCCCACTATGGATACGCAGTATTTT. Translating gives CASSPTMDTQYF.

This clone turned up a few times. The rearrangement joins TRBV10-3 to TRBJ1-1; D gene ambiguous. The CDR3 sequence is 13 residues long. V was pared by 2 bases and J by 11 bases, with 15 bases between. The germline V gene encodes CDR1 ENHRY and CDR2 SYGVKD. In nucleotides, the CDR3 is TGTGCCATCAGTGAGGAGGAGAGCCACGGGGCTTTCTTT. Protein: CAISEEESHGAFF.

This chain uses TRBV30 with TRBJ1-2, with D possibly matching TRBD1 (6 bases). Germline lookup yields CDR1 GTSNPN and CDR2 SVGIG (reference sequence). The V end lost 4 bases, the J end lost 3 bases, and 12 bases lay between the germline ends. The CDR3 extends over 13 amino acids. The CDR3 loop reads CAWMGGRHYGYTF. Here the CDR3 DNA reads TGTGCCTGGATGGGGGGGCGGCACTATGGCTACACCTTC.

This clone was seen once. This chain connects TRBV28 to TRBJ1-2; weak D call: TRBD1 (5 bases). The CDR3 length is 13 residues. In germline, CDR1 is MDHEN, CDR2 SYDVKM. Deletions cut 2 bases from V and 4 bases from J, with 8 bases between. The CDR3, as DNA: TGTGCCAGCAGTTTACCGCAGGGCTATGGCTACACCTTC. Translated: CASSLPQGYGYTF.

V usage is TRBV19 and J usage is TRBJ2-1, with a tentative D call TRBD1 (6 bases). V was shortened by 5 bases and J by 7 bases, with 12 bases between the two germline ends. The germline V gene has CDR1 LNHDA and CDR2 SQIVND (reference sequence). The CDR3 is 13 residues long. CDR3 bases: TGTGCCAGTAGTTCGGCAGGGGTGAATGAGCAGTTCTTC. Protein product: CASSSAGVNEQFF.

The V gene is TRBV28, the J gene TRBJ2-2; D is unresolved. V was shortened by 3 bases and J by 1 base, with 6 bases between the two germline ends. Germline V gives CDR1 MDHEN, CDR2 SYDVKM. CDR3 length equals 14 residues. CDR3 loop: CASSFRQNTGELFF. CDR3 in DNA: TGTGCCAGCAGTTTCAGGCAGAACACCGGGGAGCTGTTTTTT.

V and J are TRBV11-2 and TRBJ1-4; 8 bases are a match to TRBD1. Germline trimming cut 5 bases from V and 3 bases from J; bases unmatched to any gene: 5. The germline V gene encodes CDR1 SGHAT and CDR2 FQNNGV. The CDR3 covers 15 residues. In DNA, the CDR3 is TGTGCCAGCAGCCGAACAGGGGGGCCTAATGAAAAACTGTTTTTT. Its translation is CASSRTGGPNEKLFF.

CDR3 region: CASSQDRGANEKLFF. The DNA of the CDR3 is TGTGCCAGCTCCCAGGACAGGGGAGCTAATGAAAAACTGTTTTTT. This rearrangement joins TRBV18 to TRBJ1-4; 9 bases match TRBD1. The CDR3 has 15 amino acids. The J segment lost 3 bases and the V segment lost 6 bases, leaving 5 bases of the junction unmatched. The germline V gene has CDR1 KGHSH and CDR2 LQKENI.

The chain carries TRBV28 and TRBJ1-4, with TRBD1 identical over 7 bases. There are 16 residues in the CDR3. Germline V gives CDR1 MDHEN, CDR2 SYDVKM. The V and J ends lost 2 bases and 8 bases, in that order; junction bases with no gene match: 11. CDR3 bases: TGTGCCAGCAGTTTACCAAGTTATCAGGGGGGCGAAAAACTGTTTTTT. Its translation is CASSLPSYQGGEKLFF. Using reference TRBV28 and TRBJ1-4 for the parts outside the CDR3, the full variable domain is DVKVTQSSRYLVKRTGEKVFLECVQDMDHENMFWYRQDPGLGLRLIYFSYDVKMKEKGDIPEGYSVSREKKERFSLILESASTNQTSMYLCASSLPSYQGGEKLFFGSGTQLSVL.

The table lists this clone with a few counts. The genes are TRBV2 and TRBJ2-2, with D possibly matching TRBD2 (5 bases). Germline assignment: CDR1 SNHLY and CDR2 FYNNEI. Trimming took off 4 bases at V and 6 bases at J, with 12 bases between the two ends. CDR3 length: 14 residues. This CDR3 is CASSGTADAGELFF. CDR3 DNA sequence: TGTGCCAGCAGTGGGACTGCGGACGCCGGGGAGCTGTTTTTT.

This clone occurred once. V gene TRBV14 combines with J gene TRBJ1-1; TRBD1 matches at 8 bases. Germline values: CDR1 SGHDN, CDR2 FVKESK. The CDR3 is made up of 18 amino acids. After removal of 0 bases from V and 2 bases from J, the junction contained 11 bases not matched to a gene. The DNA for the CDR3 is TGTGCCAGCAGCCAAGATGGGCGCGGACAGGGATTCAACACTGAAGCTTTCTTT. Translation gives CASSQDGRGQGFNTEAFF.

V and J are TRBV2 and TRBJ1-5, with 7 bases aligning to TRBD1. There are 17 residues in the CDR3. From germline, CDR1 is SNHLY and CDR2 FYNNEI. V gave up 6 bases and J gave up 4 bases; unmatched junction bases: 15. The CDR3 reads CASRRDSPSVINQPQHF. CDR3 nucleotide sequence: TGTGCCAGCAGAAGGGACAGCCCTTCGGTTATAAATCAGCCCCAGCATTTT.

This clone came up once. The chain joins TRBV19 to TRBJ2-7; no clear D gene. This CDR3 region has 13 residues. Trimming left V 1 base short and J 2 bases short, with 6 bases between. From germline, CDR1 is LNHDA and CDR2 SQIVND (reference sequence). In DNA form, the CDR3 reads TGTGCCAGTAGTATAGGAGTTACCTACGAGCAGTACTTC. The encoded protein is CASSIGVTYEQYF.

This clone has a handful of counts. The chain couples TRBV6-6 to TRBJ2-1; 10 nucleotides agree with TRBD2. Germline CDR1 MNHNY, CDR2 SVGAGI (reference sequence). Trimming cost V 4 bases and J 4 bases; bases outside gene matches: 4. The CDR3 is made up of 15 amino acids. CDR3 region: CASSSRTSGYNEQFF. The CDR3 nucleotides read TGTGCCAGCAGTTCAAGGACTAGCGGTTACAATGAGCAGTTCTTC.

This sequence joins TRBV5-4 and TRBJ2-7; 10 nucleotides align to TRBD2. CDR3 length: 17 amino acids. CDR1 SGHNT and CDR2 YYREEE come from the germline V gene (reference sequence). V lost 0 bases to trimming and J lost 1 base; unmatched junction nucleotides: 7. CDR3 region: CASSLGAGGLPSYEQYF. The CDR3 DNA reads TGTGCCAGCAGCTTGGGAGCGGGAGGGCTTCCATCCTACGAGCAGTACTTC.

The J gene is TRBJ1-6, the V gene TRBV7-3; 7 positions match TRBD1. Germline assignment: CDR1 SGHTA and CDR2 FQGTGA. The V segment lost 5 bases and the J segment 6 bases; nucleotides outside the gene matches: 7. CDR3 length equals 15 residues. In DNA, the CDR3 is TGTGCCAGCAGCGCCTCCGGGACAGCTAATTCACCCCTCCACTTT. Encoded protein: CASSASGTANSPLHF.

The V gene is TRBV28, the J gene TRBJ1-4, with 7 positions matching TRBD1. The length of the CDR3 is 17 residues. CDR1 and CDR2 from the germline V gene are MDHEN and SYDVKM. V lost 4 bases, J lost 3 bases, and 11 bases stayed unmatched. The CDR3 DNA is TGTGCCAGCAGTTCCCCTATTCGGACAGGTGCTAATGAAAAACTGTTTTTT. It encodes CASSSPIRTGANEKLFF.

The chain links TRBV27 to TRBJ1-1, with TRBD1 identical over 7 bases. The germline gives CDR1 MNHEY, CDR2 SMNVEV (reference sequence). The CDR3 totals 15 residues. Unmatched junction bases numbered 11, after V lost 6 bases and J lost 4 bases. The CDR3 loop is CASSNYRGLSTEAFF. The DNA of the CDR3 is TGTGCCAGCAGCAATTACAGGGGCTTGAGCACTGAAGCTTTCTTT.